This passage covers 19 T cell receptor beta chains from one sample sequenced in a study of early T cells in non-severe SARS-CoV-2 infection. TCRdb reprocessed the 5' RACE reads with MiXCR, giving one entry per CDR3 protein. Of 98,000 or so distinct CDR3 sequences listed, approximately 12% are singletons. The sequencing here drew on whole blood, taken at baseline. Receptor source: an adult who was a healthcare worker with PCR-confirmed SARS-CoV-2 infection or an uninfected control (not recorded which).

The chain recombines TRBV27 with TRBJ2-1; D may be TRBD2 (6 bases). Germline-derived CDR1 and CDR2 are MNHEY and SMNVEV (reference sequence). Deletions cut 4 bases from V and 4 bases from J, with 17 bases between. The CDR3 is 16 amino acids. DNA for the CDR3: TGTGCCAGCAGTTCCCCGTGGAGGGACCGATACAATGAGCAGTTCTTC. This translates into CASSSPWRDRYNEQFF.

This clonotype was found many times. The rearrangement uses TRBV19 and TRBJ2-7; 7 bases are shared with TRBD2. The V segment lost 5 bases and the J segment 3 bases; nucleotides outside the gene matches: 7. CDR1 and CDR2 (germline): LNHDA, SQIVND (reference sequence). This CDR3 has 14 amino acids. The CDR3 nucleotides are TGTGCCAGTAGTCACCCGGGACTACACTACGAGCAGTACTTC. It codes for CASSHPGLHYEQYF.

The chain is built from TRBV6-6 and TRBJ1-5; D uncertain. The germline CDR1 and CDR2 sequences are MNHNY and SVGAGI (reference sequence). The CDR3 is 11 residues long. Trimming stripped 8 bases from V and 3 bases from J, with 5 bases between. CDR3 nucleotide sequence: TGTGCCAGCGGATACAATCAGCCCCAGCATTTT. It translates to CASGYNQPQHF.

This clonotype has a handful of counts. The J gene is TRBJ2-1, the V gene TRBV3-1, with 13 nucleotides matching TRBD2. The CDR3 loop spans 16 amino acids. J was trimmed by 7 bases and V by 4 bases; bases with no gene match: 7. Germline CDR1 and CDR2: LGHDT and YNNKEL (reference sequence). CDR3 DNA sequence: TGTGCCAGCAGCCGTAGGACTAGCGGGAGCTCAAATGAGCAGTTCTTC. Its translation: CASSRRTSGSSNEQFF.

V and J are TRBV5-4 and TRBJ1-1; D is perhaps TRBD1 (5 bases). V shed 6 bases and J shed 2 bases, with 14 bases lying between them. The CDR3 has 14 amino acids. CDR1 is SGHNT and CDR2 is YYREEE in the germline V gene (reference sequence). The DNA of the CDR3 is TGTGCCAGCACCCGGCAGGGTCGCAACACTGAAGCTTTCTTT. Protein sequence: CASTRQGRNTEAFF.

This clonotype has a handful of counts. The CDR3 sequence is CASSPWTGNTIYF. As DNA, the CDR3 is TGTGCCAGCTCACCTTGGACTGGAAACACCATATATTTT. The chain recombines TRBV18 with TRBJ1-3, with D hard to call. CDR1 is KGHSH, CDR2 LQKENI, per germline. Trimming took off 3 bases at V and 2 bases at J, with 5 bases between the two ends. The CDR3 is made up of 13 amino acids.

This chain joins TRBV7-9 and TRBJ2-4, with D tentatively TRBD2 (6 bases). The V end was cut by 5 bases, the J end by 7 bases, with 15 bases between. This CDR3 spans 14 amino acids. Germline-derived CDR1 and CDR2 are SEHNR and FQNEAQ (reference sequence). This CDR3 reads CASSPPETRNIQYF. The CDR3 bases are TGTGCCAGCAGCCCCCCCGAGACTAGGAACATTCAGTACTTC.

This clonotype was seen a handful of times. The chain links TRBV7-9 to TRBJ2-3; no definite D call. Germline V gene lookup returns CDR1 SEHNR and CDR2 FQNEAQ (reference sequence). This CDR3 is 16 amino acids long. The V and J ends lost 5 bases and 0 bases respectively, with 15 bases between them. CDR3 loop: CASSPLAVASTDTQYF. CDR3 in DNA: TGTGCCAGCAGCCCCCTCGCGGTCGCAAGCACAGATACGCAGTATTTT.

This clonotype came up a few times. This chain links TRBV20-1 with TRBJ2-3, with a weak D call TRBD1 (6 bases). The V end was cut by 5 bases, the J end by 2 bases, with 11 bases between. Per germline, CDR1 DFQATT and CDR2 SNEGSKA (reference sequence). This CDR3 spans 13 amino acids. The CDR3 reads CSACWTVTDTQYF. CDR3 nucleotides: TGCAGTGCTTGCTGGACAGTCACAGATACGCAGTATTTT.

The chain uses TRBV5-4 and TRBJ2-2; D unclear. The germline V gene encodes CDR1 SGHNT and CDR2 YYREEE (reference sequence). CDR3 length equals 15 residues. The V end was cut by 4 bases, the J end by 0 bases, with 10 bases between. CDR3 bases: TGTGCCAGCAGCATACCTAGAGCGAACACCGGGGAGCTGTTTTTT. Translation gives CASSIPRANTGELFF.

This rearrangement joins TRBV29-1 to TRBJ1-1, with 9 bases lining up with TRBD1. CDR3 length: 13 residues. The germline V gene encodes CDR1 SQVTM and CDR2 ANQGSEA. Trimming took 6 bases from V and 1 from J; bases not matched to a gene: 3. The CDR3 bases are TGCAGCGTAGACAGGGGGGGGAACACTGAAGCTTTCTTT. Protein: CSVDRGGNTEAFF.

J is TRBJ2-5 and V is TRBV5-1, with D hard to call. Looked up from germline, CDR1 is SGHRS and CDR2 is YFSETQ. V lost 1 base and J 0 bases, leaving 7 bases between the germline ends. The CDR3 loop spans 14 amino acids. The CDR3 DNA reads as TGCGCCAGCAGCTTGACAGACTACCAAGAGACCCAGTACTTC. Its protein product is CASSLTDYQETQYF.

This clonotype was seen repeatedly, ten times or more. The J gene is TRBJ1-5, the V gene TRBV18; 11 bases align to TRBD1. CDR3 size: 15 residues. The germline gives CDR1 KGHSH, CDR2 LQKENI. With V trimmed by 3 bases and J by 6 bases, 4 bases remained unmatched. Written as DNA, the CDR3 is TGTGCCAGCTCACCCGAGGGGACAGGGGGTCAGCCCCAGCATTTT. Its translation: CASSPEGTGGQPQHF.

The J gene is TRBJ2-1, the V gene TRBV7-6, with 7 bases aligning to TRBD2. Trimming at V came to 0 bases and at J to 7 bases, leaving 6 bases not matched to a gene. The germline V gene has CDR1 SGHVS and CDR2 FNYEAQ. The CDR3 length is 15 residues. CDR3 DNA sequence: TGTGCCAGCAGCTTAGCGCCCTCCGGGGGGAATGAGCAGTTCTTC. Translating gives CASSLAPSGGNEQFF. Full variable domain (missing parts from reference TRBV7-6 and TRBJ2-1): GAGVSQSPRYKVTKRGQDVALRCDPISGHVSLYWYRQALGQGPEFLTYFNYEAQQDKSGLPNDRFSAERPEGSISTLTIQRTEQRDSAMYRCASSLAPSGGNEQFFGPGTRLTVL.

This clonotype was seen only a few times. The V gene is TRBV28, the J gene TRBJ2-1; D unclear. V dropped 3 bases and J dropped 6 bases, with 6 bases sitting between them. The CDR3 is 12 amino acids. The V gene's germline CDR1 is MDHEN and CDR2 SYDVKM. The CDR3 region is CASSFNLNEQFF. CDR3 DNA: TGTGCCAGCAGTTTCAATCTCAATGAGCAGTTCTTC.

This chain connects TRBV11-2 to TRBJ2-7; D possibly corresponds to TRBD2 (5 bases). CDR3 size: 15 residues. CDR1 is SGHAT and CDR2 is FQNNGV in the germline V gene. The V end lost 5 bases, the J end lost 4 bases, and 18 bases lay between the germline ends. The CDR3 loop is CASSQEGGPVYEQYF. As DNA, the CDR3 is TGTGCCAGCAGCCAGGAAGGCGGGCCGGTGTACGAGCAGTACTTC.

Ten or more counts support this clonotype. For the CDR3, the DNA is TGTGCCAGCCTCCCCAGCGGGAGTGACATTCAGTACTTC. Translation gives CASLPSGSDIQYF. This sequence joins TRBV11-2 and TRBJ2-4; TRBD2 aligns across 8 bases. This CDR3 region has 13 residues. CDR1 is SGHAT, CDR2 FQNNGV, per germline. The ends lost 8 bases at V and 8 bases at J; junction bases unmatched: 8. Variable domain in full (rest from reference TRBV11-2 and TRBJ2-4): EAGVAQSPRYKIIEKRQSVAFWCNPISGHATLYWYQQILGQGPKLLIQFQNNGVVDDSQLPKDRFSAERLKGVDSTLKIQPAKLEDSAVYLCASLPSGSDIQYFGAGTRLSVL.

This clonotype was counted many times. This rearrangement joins TRBV20-1 to TRBJ1-1, with no clear D. Germline V gene sequence: CDR1 DFQATT, CDR2 SNEGSKA (reference sequence). V dropped 1 base and J dropped 4 bases, with 10 bases sitting between them. The CDR3 length is 13 residues. The CDR3 DNA reads TGCAGTGCTAGAGGCCCGGGTCCCACTGAAGCTTTCTTT. Protein product: CSARGPGPTEAFF.

The rearrangement uses TRBV6-6 and TRBJ2-3; no definite D call. In germline, CDR1 is MNHNY, CDR2 SVGAGI (reference sequence). Trimming removed 5 bases at V and 4 bases at J, with 10 bases between. This CDR3 comprises 13 residues. Here the CDR3 DNA reads TGTGCCAGCAGTCGGATTGCCCCAGATACGCAGTATTTT. This codes for CASSRIAPDTQYF.